This T cell receptor beta chain is drawn from a study of TIL therapy for anti-PD-1-resistant metastatic lung cancer. To note about this clone: As yet, its antigen is unknown.

Regarding time point: pre-treatment sample, taken before nivolumab and TIL therapy. Tumor tissue came from excised metastases, mostly pleural nodules or supraclavicular lymph nodes. The libraries were made with immunoSEQ v3. Assay: immunoSEQ multiplex PCR; the TCRdb copy retains only in-frame clones and omits some. The profile shows about 50,000 clones, around 64% of them singletons. There are 16 residues in the CDR3. V shed 4 bases and J 5 bases; nucleotides not matched to a gene: 12. Germline V gene lookup returns CDR1 SGDLS and CDR2 YYNGEE. General study results and limits: The cohort had more treatment-naive, never-smoker and oncogene-addicted patients than typical.

The clonotype comes from a person aged 25 to 85 with non-small cell lung cancer. Sequenced material: tumor tissue, taken at baseline. This chain links TRBV9 with TRBJ2-5, with TRBD2 matching 9 bases. The CDR3 here is CASSRGGLAGVETQYF. As DNA, the CDR3 is TGTGCCAGCAGCAGGGGGGGATTAGCGGGAGTTGAGACCCAGTACTTC.